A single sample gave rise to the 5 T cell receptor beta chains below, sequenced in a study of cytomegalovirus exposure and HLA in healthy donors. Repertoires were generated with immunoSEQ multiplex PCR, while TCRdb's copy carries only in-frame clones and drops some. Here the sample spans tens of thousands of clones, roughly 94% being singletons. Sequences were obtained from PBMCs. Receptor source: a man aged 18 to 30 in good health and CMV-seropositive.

CDR3 in DNA: TGTGCCAGCAATGACCGGGACAGGGCTTACAATGAGCAGTTCTTC. Amino acid sequence: CASNDRDRAYNEQFF. This chain uses TRBV27 with TRBJ2-1, with 9 bases identical to TRBD1. V dropped 7 bases and J dropped 4; count of bases not matched to a gene: 8. This CDR3 has 15 amino acids. Per germline, CDR1 MNHEY and CDR2 SMNVEV (reference sequence).

CDR3 amino acids: CASSVDQGTGETSNYGYTF. The CDR3 region has the DNA TGTGCCAGCAGCGTCGACCAAGGGACAGGTGAAACCTCTAACTATGGCTACACCTTC. V usage is TRBV9 and J usage is TRBJ1-2; 8 nucleotides agree with TRBD1. This CDR3 region has 19 residues. Germline values: CDR1 SGDLS, CDR2 YYNGEE. The J segment lost 0 bases and the V segment lost 2 bases, leaving 15 bases of the junction unmatched.

The CDR3 reads CSGHLPGRGGGETQYF. The CDR3 nucleotides read TGCAGCGGTCATTTACCTGGCAGGGGCGGAGGTGAGACCCAGTACTTC. This chain joins TRBV29-1 and TRBJ2-5; perhaps TRBD1 as D (6 bases). Deletions cut 7 bases from V and 5 bases from J, with 26 bases between. The CDR3 runs 16 residues. Germline V gene lookup returns CDR1 SQVTM and CDR2 ANQGSEA. The whole variable domain, remainder taken from reference TRBV29-1 and TRBJ2-5, is SAVISQKPSRDICQRGTSLTIQCQVDSQVTMMFWYRQQPGQSLTLIATANQGSEATYESGFVIDKFPISRPNLTFSTLTVSNMSPEDSSIYLCSGHLPGRGGGETQYFGPGTRLLVL.

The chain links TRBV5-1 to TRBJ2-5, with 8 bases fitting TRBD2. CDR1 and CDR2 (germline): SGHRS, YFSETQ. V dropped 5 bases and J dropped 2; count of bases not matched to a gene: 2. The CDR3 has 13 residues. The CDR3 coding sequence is TGCGCCAGCAGACTAGCGGTGCAAGAGACCCAGTACTTC. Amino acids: CASRLAVQETQYF.

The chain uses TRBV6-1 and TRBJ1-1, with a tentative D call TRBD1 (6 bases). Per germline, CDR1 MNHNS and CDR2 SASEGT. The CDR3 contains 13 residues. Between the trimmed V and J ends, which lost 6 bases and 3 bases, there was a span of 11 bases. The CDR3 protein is CASSEQGHTEAFF. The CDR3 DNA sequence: TGTGCCAGCAGCGAACAGGGCCACACTGAAGCTTTCTTT.